This T cell receptor beta chain was sequenced in a study of identical twins. Study outcomes and limitations: Models predicted too little out-of-frame TCR alpha sharing in monozygotic twins. The presence of invariant MAIT and iNKT cells could partly confound analyses of zero-insertion sequences. Sequences that were beta out-of-frame showed weaker excess twin sharing.

There are 14 residues in the CDR3. Germline V gene sequence: CDR1 SEHNR, CDR2 FQNEAQ (reference sequence). Trimming cost V 3 bases and J 0 bases, with 9 bases left between them. There are a few counts of this clonotype. Its matching antigen is unknown. All donors comprised healthy Caucasians. A single record per CDR3 protein comes from TCRdb applying MiXCR to the 5' RACE reads. The sample carries 1.5 million to 2 million distinct CDR3 sequences, less than 35% recorded once. The sequenced material came from cord blood. The source is a newborn girl in good health. The chain employs TRBV7-9 and TRBJ2-7, with D perhaps matching TRBD1 (5 bases). The CDR3 sequence: CASSLDKSSYEQYF. Written as DNA, the CDR3 is TGTGCCAGCAGCTTGGACAAGAGCTCCTACGAGCAGTACTTC.